This passage covers 4 T cell receptor beta chains from one sample sequenced in a study of cytomegalovirus exposure and HLA in healthy donors (dated by TCRdb to 2016 to 2017). Library preparation used the immunoSEQ multiplex PCR assay. For the multiplex PCR, a mixture combining 60 forward primers for TCR Vbeta segments and 13 reverse primers for TCR Jbeta segments was used. TCRdb limited this immuneACCESS table to in-frame rearrangements with V and J called. A share of clones is missing; checked studies link under half to unresolved V genes, and the rest is unexplained. For this sample the table gives some 150,000 clones, of which approximately 71% were detected only once. The ten top clones hold about 3.5% of the sample. The specimen sequenced was PBMCs. The receptors stem from a man in his forties in good health and CMV-seronegative.

V is TRBV5-1 and J is TRBJ2-2; 12 nucleotides agree with TRBD1. The CDR3 runs 16 residues. Germline loops: CDR1 SGHRS, CDR2 YFSETQ. The junction had 9 bases not matched to a gene; V was cut back by 5 bases and J by 7 bases. In DNA, the CDR3 is TGCGCCAGCAGGGACCGGGACAGGGGGCAAGGCGGGGAGCTGTTTTTT. It codes for CASRDRDRGQGGELFF.

This chain connects TRBV2 to TRBJ1-6; D is uncertain. The CDR3 runs 13 residues. The ends were cut back, 4 bases at V and 6 bases at J, with 7 bases in the middle. Germline V gene data show CDR1 as SNHLY and CDR2 as FYNNEI. In nucleotides, the CDR3 is TGTGCCAGCAGTGCGCAGGTTAATTCACCCCTCCACTTT. Translated: CASSAQVNSPLHF.

The chain joins TRBV5-1 to TRBJ2-3; TRBD2 aligns across 10 bases. Per germline, CDR1 SGHRS and CDR2 YFSETQ. V was clipped by 0 bases and J by 2 bases; unmatched bases: 6. The length of the CDR3 is 17 residues. The CDR3 coding sequence is TGCGCCAGCAGCTTGGCACTAGCGGGGCTGATCACAGATACGCAGTATTTT. Translation gives CASSLALAGLITDTQYF.

V and J are TRBV18 and TRBJ1-1; 10 bases are shared with TRBD1. Trimming took 3 bases from V and 5 from J; bases not matched to a gene: 9. From germline, CDR1 is KGHSH and CDR2 LQKENI. The CDR3 is made up of 16 amino acids. The CDR3 DNA sequence: TGTGCCAGCTCACCTAATATCGGGACAGGGGTGACTGAAGCTTTCTTT. This translates into CASSPNIGTGVTEAFF. Full variable domain (outside the CDR3, taken from reference TRBV18 and TRBJ1-1): NAGVMQNPRHLVRRRGQEARLRCSPMKGHSHVYWYRQLPEEGLKFMVYLQKENIIDESGMPKERFSAEFPKEGPSILRIQQVVRGDSAAYFCASSPNIGTGVTEAFFGQGTRLTVV.